This T cell receptor (beta chain) was captured by sequencing in a study of siplizumab effects on memory and regulatory T cells. The table lists this clone with a count of one. The data were produced by immunoSEQ multiplex PCR, yet TCRdb's version contains in-frame clones alone and is incomplete. Found here are roughly 50,000 clones, 95% to 97% of them singletons; the top ten hold under 0.7%. The V gene lost 6 bases and the J gene lost 4 bases, with 19 bases spanning the gap. The germline V gene has CDR1 SQVTM and CDR2 ANQGSEA. The CDR3 has 15 amino acids. The V call is TRBV29-1, the J call TRBJ2-1; D perhaps matches TRBD2 (5 bases). The receptor's source is a human donor in good health. The sequenced sample was naive CD4+ T cells sorted from blood. The CDR3: CSVSLALNFYNEQFF. The CDR3 region has the DNA TGCAGCGTGTCCCTAGCCCTTAACTTTTACAATGAGCAGTTCTTC.